This TCR beta chain was observed in a study of regulatory T cells in long-lasting Graves disease. Indicated time point: newly diagnosed GD, antithyroid drugs for less than 3 months. Construction of the TCR library relied on RNA isolated from PBMCs. This clonotype was detected a few times. CDR3 regions were amplified by Arm-PCR using iRepertoire HTBI primers to build TCR beta libraries. MiXCR, applied by TCRdb to the multiplex PCR reads, yields one record per CDR3 protein. The table has 510,000 or so distinct CDR3 sequences, around 12% seen once. CDR3 length: 14 amino acids. The V gene's germline CDR1 is DFQATT and CDR2 SNEGSKA (reference sequence). Trimming took 5 bases from V and 3 from J, leaving 16 bases between them. These data were also filed under a second study, of T cells in Graves' hyperthyroidism and ophthalmopathy.

The rearrangement joins TRBV20-1 to TRBJ1-1; TRBD1 might be the D (6 bases). This sequence was found in a woman in her 30s with Graves disease. The starting material was peripheral blood mononuclear cells (PBMCs), obtained at new diagnosis, from a patient treated with antithyroid drugs. The CDR3 bases are TGCAGTGCTCAAATGACAGGAAGTGACACTGAAGCTTTCTTT. It translates to CSAQMTGSDTEAFF.